Below are 23 T cell receptor beta chains sequenced from a single sample in a study of CD4 and CD8 cells across lung adenocarcinoma regions. TCRdb processed the PCR reads anew with MiXCR; each CDR3 protein has one entry. The sample carries 9,000 or so distinct CDR3 sequences, roughly 50% recorded once. Sequencing was performed on CD8+ T cells from the margin of a lung tumor. The origin of the receptors is a female donor with lung adenocarcinoma. The CD4 and CD8 labels of this study may be unreliable.

The J gene is TRBJ2-1, the V gene TRBV5-1, with 8 bases fitting TRBD2. The J call may be faulty, since TRBJ2-7 better matches the DNA end. CDR3 size: 15 residues. Germline CDR1 and CDR2: SGHRS and YFSETQ. This CDR3 is CASSLAASGSYEQYF. In DNA, the CDR3 is TGCGCCAGCAGCTTGGCCGCCAGCGGGAGTTACGAGCAGTACTTC.

The chain links TRBV4-1 to TRBJ1-2; 7 bases map to TRBD1. Germline V gene lookup returns CDR1 MGHRA and CDR2 YSYEKL. CDR3 size: 15 residues. Unmatched junction bases numbered 9, after V lost 4 bases and J lost 4 bases. The CDR3 loop is CASSPREGATYGYTF. The CDR3 DNA reads TGCGCCAGCAGCCCCCGGGAGGGGGCCACCTATGGCTACACCTTC.

The chain carries TRBV12-3 or TRBV12-4 and TRBJ2-1; 7 nucleotides match TRBD2. Trimming removed 4 bases from V and 5 bases from J; junction bases left unmatched: 5. CDR3 length equals 14 residues. The CDR3 reads CASSSSRGDNEQFF. The CDR3 DNA is TGTGCCAGCAGTTCCAGTCGGGGGGACAATGAGCAGTTCTTC.

This clonotype was found many times. The chain employs TRBV6-5 and TRBJ1-4; a possible D gene is TRBD1 (5 bases). This CDR3 is 13 amino acids long. Trimming removed 4 bases from V and 15 bases from J, with 18 bases in between. Germline CDR1 is MNHEY and CDR2 is SVGAGI. CDR3: CASSSRRTEGVFF. The CDR3 region has the DNA TGTGCCAGCAGTTCTCGTAGGACTGAAGGGGTGTTTTTT.

This clonotype was seen repeatedly, ten times or more. This chain connects TRBV6-5 to TRBJ1-1; the D gene is possibly TRBD1 (5 bases). The CDR3 length is 16 residues. Trimming removed 4 bases at V and 4 bases at J, with 19 bases between. Germline V gene sequence: CDR1 MNHEY, CDR2 SVGAGI. CDR3 in amino acids: CASSSGVGGGSTEAFF. DNA for the CDR3: TGTGCCAGCAGTTCCGGGGTCGGGGGGGGTAGCACTGAAGCTTTCTTT.

The V call is TRBV6-1, the J call TRBJ2-2; possible D gene TRBD2, 5 bases. This CDR3 region has 18 residues. Trimming removed 5 bases from V and 2 bases from J, with 21 bases in between. In germline, CDR1 is MNHNS, CDR2 SASEGT. Here the CDR3 reads CASSLNTETIVNTGELFF. DNA for the CDR3: TGTGCCAGCAGTCTTAATACAGAGACTATAGTAAACACCGGGGAGCTGTTTTTT.

This clonotype appeared a few times. This chain joins TRBV14 and TRBJ1-1; TRBD1 might be the D (6 bases). The CDR3 spans 16 residues. V lost 3 bases, J lost 7 bases, and 21 bases lay in between. In germline, CDR1 is SGHDN, CDR2 FVKESK. The CDR3 sequence: CASSQALGGHKDEAFF. The CDR3 DNA reads as TGTGCCAGCAGCCAGGCCCTCGGGGGACACAAGGATGAAGCTTTCTTT.

This clonotype was found a few times. The chain employs TRBV7-3 and TRBJ2-3; tentative D call: TRBD1 (6 bases). Deletions cut 5 bases from V and 4 bases from J, with 10 bases between. The CDR3 contains 13 residues. Germline CDR1 reads SGHTA; CDR2 reads FQGTGA. The CDR3, as DNA: TGTGCCAGCAGCGCAACAGGGCCAGATACGCAGTATTTT. Protein product: CASSATGPDTQYF.

This clonotype was seen more than once but under ten times. This sequence joins TRBV6-5 and TRBJ1-1; no clear D. This CDR3 spans 14 amino acids. Germline V CDR1 and CDR2: MNHEY, SVGAGI. V was shortened by 2 bases and J by 2 bases, with 9 bases between the two germline ends. The CDR3 DNA sequence: TGTGCCAGCAGTTACGAACAGATTAACACTGAAGCTTTCTTT. Translation gives CASSYEQINTEAFF.

The chain employs TRBV6-1 and TRBJ2-5; D is possibly TRBD1 or TRBD2 (6 bases each). V was shortened by 6 bases and J by 1 base, with 21 bases between the two germline ends. The CDR3 has 17 amino acids. The germline gives CDR1 MNHNS, CDR2 SASEGT. Here the CDR3 DNA reads TGTGCCAGCAGGCCGGGACTCGGGGGCCGTGGCCAAGAGACCCAGTACTTC. Translated: CASRPGLGGRGQETQYF.

This clonotype was recorded a few times. The chain combines TRBV6-1 with TRBJ2-5; possibly TRBD1 or TRBD2 for D (5 bases each). The end of the DNA aligns better with TRBJ2-7, so the J call may be wrong. CDR1 and CDR2 from the germline V gene are MNHNS and SASEGT. The CDR3 extends over 14 amino acids. In DNA, the CDR3 is TGTGCCAGCATCGCACCCCTCCGGGGCAGCGAGCAGTACTTC. Its protein product is CASIAPLRGSEQYF.

This clonotype has just one count. At one end, the junction sequence differs from germline, possibly due to a read error. The V gene is TRBV6-1, the J gene TRBJ2-2; D might be TRBD2 (5 bases). This CDR3 is built from 15 residues. Per the germline V gene, CDR1 is MNHNS and CDR2 is SASEGT. The DNA for the CDR3 is TGTGCCAGCAGTAGCGCTACTGTGAACACCGGGAAGCTGTTTTTT. Its protein is CASSSATVNTGKLFF.

This clonotype is classed as medium-sized. This chain uses TRBV6-1 with TRBJ1-4, with D possibly being TRBD1 (5 bases). CDR3 length equals 14 residues. The germline V gene has CDR1 MNHNS and CDR2 SASEGT. V lost 3 bases and J 8 bases, leaving 13 bases between the germline ends. The CDR3 nucleotides are TGTGCCAGCAGTGAGGGGGTATTCGAAGAAAAACTGTTTTTT. Translating gives CASSEGVFEEKLFF.

This chain joins TRBV27 and TRBJ2-1; 8 bases map to TRBD2. Trimming took 5 bases from V and 2 from J; bases not matched to a gene: 14. Germline V CDR1 and CDR2: MNHEY, SMNVEV (reference sequence). CDR3 length: 18 amino acids. The CDR3 protein is CASSKLKWLAGTYNEQFF. CDR3 bases: TGTGCCAGCAGTAAGCTTAAGTGGTTAGCGGGAACCTACAATGAGCAGTTCTTC.

Notes on this clonotype: This is likely a read error, given that the CDR3 carries no conserved phenylalanine or tryptophan at its end. The DNA is omitted, as the CDR3 cannot be located on it reliably, and the CDR3 follows TCRdb's listing. The V and J genes are TRBV15 and TRBJ2-4; the D call TRBD1 from the table was never checked on the DNA. The CDR3 is 17 residues long, counting both termini. Germline CDR1 LNHNV, CDR2 YYDKDF (reference sequence). CDR3 protein: CLLGCRAGQFQQCPPGG.

This clonotype was seen a single time. The junction shows a germline mismatch at one end, possibly a read error. The chain employs TRBV27 and TRBJ2-3; weak D call: TRBD1 (6 bases). Germline CDR1 reads MNHEY; CDR2 reads SMNVEV (reference sequence). CDR3 length equals 13 residues. The CDR3 coding sequence is TGTGCCTGGGGGCTACGAGACACAAATACGCAGTATTTC. This gives the protein CAWGLRDTNTQYF.

This sequence joins TRBV10-3 and TRBJ2-3; possibly TRBD2 for D (6 bases). This CDR3 has 14 residues. The V end lost 10 bases, the J end lost 3 bases, and 17 bases lay between the germline ends. CDR1 and CDR2 from the germline V gene are ENHRY and SYGVKD. The CDR3 reads CATTRRGRTDTQYF. The CDR3 nucleotides read TGTGCCACCACCCGGCGGGGCCGGACAGATACGCAGTATTTT.

By sample share, this clonotype is medium-sized (0.01 to 0.1%). V and J are TRBV28 and TRBJ2-2; 10 positions match TRBD1. Looked up from germline, CDR1 is MDHEN and CDR2 is SYDVKM. There are 15 residues in the CDR3. Trimming cost V 6 bases and J 6 bases; bases outside gene matches: 7. This chain's CDR3 is CASSMTGGPPGELFF. The CDR3 coding sequence is TGTGCCAGCAGCATGACAGGGGGCCCCCCCGGGGAGCTGTTTTTT.

This chain joins TRBV6-5 and TRBJ2-1; D tentatively fits TRBD1 or TRBD2 (5 bases each). Trimming left V 4 bases short and J 8 bases short, with 12 bases between. There are 13 residues in the CDR3. Germline V gene lookup returns CDR1 MNHEY and CDR2 SVGAGI. CDR3 amino acids: CASSSEGWDEQFF. CDR3 bases: TGTGCCAGCAGTTCTGAGGGGTGGGATGAGCAGTTCTTC.

This clonotype has a count of ten or more. This sequence joins TRBV6-1 and TRBJ1-3; D gene ambiguous. Germline V gives CDR1 MNHNS, CDR2 SASEGT. This CDR3 contains 17 residues. V was cut by 7 bases and J by 0 bases, with 19 bases left in between. The CDR3 region has the DNA TGTGCCAGCAACCCCCGCGGGTACTCCTCCTCTGGAAACACCATATATTTT. It is translated as CASNPRGYSSSGNTIYF.

By sample fraction, this clonotype is medium-sized (0.01 to 0.1%). This chain uses TRBV12-3 or TRBV12-4 with TRBJ2-1, with D perhaps matching TRBD2 (5 bases). There are 14 residues in the CDR3. With 7 bases removed from V and 0 bases from J, the gap between germline ends came to 10 bases. In nucleotides, the CDR3 is TGTGCCAGCACAATGACTAACTCCTACAATGAGCAGTTCTTC. Protein product: CASTMTNSYNEQFF.

This chain joins TRBV27 and TRBJ1-2; D is undetermined. V lost 5 bases and J lost 2, with 9 bases in between. Germline-derived CDR1 and CDR2 are MNHEY and SMNVEV (reference sequence). The CDR3 runs to 13 residues. The chain's CDR3 is CASSPDGNYGYTF. In DNA form, the CDR3 reads TGTGCCAGCAGTCCCGACGGAAACTATGGCTACACCTTC.

This clonotype was counted a few times. The V gene is TRBV5-1, the J gene TRBJ1-2; D call uncertain. Germline V CDR1 and CDR2: SGHRS, YFSETQ. The CDR3 is 12 amino acids. V dropped 5 bases and J dropped 3 bases, with 8 bases sitting between them. DNA for the CDR3: TGCGCCAGCAGGCAGAGCGACTATGGCTACACCTTC. Its translation: CASRQSDYGYTF.